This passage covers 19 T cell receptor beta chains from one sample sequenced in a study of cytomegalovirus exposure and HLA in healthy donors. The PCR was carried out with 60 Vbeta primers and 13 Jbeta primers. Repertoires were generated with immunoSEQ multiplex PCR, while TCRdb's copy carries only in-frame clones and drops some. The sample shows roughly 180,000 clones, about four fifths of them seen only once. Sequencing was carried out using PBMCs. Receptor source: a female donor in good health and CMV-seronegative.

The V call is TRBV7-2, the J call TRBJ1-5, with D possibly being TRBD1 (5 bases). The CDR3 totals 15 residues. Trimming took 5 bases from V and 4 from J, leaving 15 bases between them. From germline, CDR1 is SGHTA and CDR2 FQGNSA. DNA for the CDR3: TGTGCCAGCAGCCGTCAGGGTCGGGGGAATCAGCCCCAGCATTTT. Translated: CASSRQGRGNQPQHF.

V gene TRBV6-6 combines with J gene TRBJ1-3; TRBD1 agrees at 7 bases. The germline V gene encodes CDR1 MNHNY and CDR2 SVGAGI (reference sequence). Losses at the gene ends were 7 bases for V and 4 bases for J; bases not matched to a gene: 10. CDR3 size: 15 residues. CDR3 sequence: CASILLDRAGNTIYF. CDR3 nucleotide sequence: TGTGCCAGCATCCTACTCGACAGGGCCGGAAACACCATATATTTT.

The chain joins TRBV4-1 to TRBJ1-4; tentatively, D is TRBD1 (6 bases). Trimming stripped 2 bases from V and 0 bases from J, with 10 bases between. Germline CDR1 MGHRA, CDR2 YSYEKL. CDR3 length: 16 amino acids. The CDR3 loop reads CASSQIGGPTNEKLFF. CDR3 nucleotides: TGCGCCAGCAGCCAAATCGGGGGGCCAACTAATGAAAAACTGTTTTTT.

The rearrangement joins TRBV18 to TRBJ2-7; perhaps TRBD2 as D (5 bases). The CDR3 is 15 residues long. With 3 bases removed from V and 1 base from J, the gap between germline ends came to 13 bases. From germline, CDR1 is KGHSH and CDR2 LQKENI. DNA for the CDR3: TGTGCCAGCTCACCCCCCGCGGGCTTTTCCTACGAGCAGTACTTC. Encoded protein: CASSPPAGFSYEQYF.

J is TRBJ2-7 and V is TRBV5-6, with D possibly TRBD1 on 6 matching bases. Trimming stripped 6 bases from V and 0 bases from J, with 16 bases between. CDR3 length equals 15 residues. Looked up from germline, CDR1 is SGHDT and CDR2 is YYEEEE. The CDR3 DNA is TGTGCCAGCACCCCAGGGGTGGGCAGCTCCTACGAGCAGTACTTC. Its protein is CASTPGVGSSYEQYF.

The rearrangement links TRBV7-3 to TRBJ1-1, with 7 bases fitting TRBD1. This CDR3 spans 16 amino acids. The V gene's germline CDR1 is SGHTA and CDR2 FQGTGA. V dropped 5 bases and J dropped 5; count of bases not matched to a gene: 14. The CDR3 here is CASSLNPRGAGTEAFF. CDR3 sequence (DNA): TGTGCCAGCAGCCTAAACCCCAGGGGGGCAGGGACTGAAGCTTTCTTT.

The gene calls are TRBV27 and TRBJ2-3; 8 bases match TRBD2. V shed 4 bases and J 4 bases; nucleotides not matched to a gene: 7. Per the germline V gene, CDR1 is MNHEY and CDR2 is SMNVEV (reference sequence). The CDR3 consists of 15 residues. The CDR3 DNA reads TGTGCCAGCAGTTCTCACAAGCGGGAGTCAGATACGCAGTATTTT. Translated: CASSSHKRESDTQYF.

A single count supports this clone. Written as DNA, the CDR3 is TGCGCCAGCAGCTTGTACAGCCTTACCTACGAGCAGTACTTC. Encoded protein: CASSLYSLTYEQYF. V and J are TRBV5-1 and TRBJ2-7; D gene unclear. Trimming removed 1 base at V and 2 bases at J, with 10 bases between. This CDR3 has 14 residues. Germline V CDR1 and CDR2: SGHRS, YFSETQ. The full variable domain, in which reference TRBV5-1 and TRBJ2-7 provide the parts outside the CDR3, is KAGVTQTPRYLIKTRGQQVTLSCSPISGHRSVSWYQQTPGQGLQFLFEYFSETQRNKGNFPGRFSGRQFSNSRSEMNVSTLELGDSALYLCASSLYSLTYEQYFGPGTRLTVT.

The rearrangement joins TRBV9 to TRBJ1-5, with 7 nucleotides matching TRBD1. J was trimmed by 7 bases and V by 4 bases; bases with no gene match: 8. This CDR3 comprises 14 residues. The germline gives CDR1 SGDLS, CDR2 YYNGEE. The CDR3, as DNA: TGTGCCAGCAGCCCACGGGACAGTTCACAGCCCCAGCATTTT. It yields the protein CASSPRDSSQPQHF.

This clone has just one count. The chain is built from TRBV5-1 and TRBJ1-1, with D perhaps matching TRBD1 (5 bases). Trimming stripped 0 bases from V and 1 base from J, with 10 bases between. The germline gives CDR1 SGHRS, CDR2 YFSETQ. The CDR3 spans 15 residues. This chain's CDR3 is CASSLVAGQNTEAFF. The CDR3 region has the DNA TGCGCCAGCAGCTTGGTTGCTGGACAGAACACTGAAGCTTTCTTT.

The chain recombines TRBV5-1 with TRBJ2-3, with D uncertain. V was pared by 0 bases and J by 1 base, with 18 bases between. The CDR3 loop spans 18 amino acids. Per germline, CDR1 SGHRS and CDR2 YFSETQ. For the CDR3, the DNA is TGCGCCAGCAGCTTGGGAATACTTCAATTTTCTGGCACAGATACGCAGTATTTT. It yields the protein CASSLGILQFSGTDTQYF.

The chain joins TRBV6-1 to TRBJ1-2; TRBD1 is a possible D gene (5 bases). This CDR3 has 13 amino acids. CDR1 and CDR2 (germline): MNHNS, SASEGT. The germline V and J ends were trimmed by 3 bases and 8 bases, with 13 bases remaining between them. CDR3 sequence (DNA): TGTGCCAGCAGTGACAGGGCAAGTGGGGGCTACACCTTC. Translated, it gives CASSDRASGGYTF.

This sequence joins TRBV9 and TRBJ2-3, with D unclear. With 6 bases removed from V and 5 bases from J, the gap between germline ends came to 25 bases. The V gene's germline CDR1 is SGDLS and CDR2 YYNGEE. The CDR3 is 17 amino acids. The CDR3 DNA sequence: TGTGCCAGCAACCAAGCCCGCAGCGCCACCAGCGTAGATACGCAGTATTTT. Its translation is CASNQARSATSVDTQYF.

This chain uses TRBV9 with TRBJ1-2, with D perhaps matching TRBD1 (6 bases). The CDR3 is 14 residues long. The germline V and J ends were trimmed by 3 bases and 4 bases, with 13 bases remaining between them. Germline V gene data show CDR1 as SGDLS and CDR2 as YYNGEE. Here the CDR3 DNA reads TGTGCCAGCAGCGACGGGACACCAATCTATGGCTACACCTTC. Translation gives CASSDGTPIYGYTF.

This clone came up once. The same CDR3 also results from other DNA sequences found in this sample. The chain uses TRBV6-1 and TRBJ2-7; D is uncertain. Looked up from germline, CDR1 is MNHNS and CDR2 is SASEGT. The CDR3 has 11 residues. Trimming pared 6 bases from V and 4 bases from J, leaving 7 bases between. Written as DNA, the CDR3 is TGTGCCAGCAGCCAAACTTACGAGCAGTACTTC. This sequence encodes CASSQTYEQYF.

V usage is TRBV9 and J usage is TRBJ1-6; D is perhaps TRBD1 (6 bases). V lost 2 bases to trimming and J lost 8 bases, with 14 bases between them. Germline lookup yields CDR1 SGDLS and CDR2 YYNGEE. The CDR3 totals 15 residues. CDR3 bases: TGTGCCAGCAGCGTGCAGGGGACGAGTGATTCACCCCTCCACTTT. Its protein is CASSVQGTSDSPLHF.

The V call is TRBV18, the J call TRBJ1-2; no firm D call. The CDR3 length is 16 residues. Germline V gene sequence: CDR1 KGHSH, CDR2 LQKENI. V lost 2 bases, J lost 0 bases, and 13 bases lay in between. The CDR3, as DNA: TGTGCCAGCTCACCAACTACGGCGTCGACTAACTATGGCTACACCTTC. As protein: CASSPTTASTNYGYTF.

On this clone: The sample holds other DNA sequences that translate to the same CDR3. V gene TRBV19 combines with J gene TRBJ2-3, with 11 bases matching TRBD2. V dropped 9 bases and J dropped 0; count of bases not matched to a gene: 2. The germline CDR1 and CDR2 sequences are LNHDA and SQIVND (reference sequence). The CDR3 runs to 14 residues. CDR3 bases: TGTGCCAGCCGGACTAGCGGGAGCACAGATACGCAGTATTTT. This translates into CASRTSGSTDTQYF.

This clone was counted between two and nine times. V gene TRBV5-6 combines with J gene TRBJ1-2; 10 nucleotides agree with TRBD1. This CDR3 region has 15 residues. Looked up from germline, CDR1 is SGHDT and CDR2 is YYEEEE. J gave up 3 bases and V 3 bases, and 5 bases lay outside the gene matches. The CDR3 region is CASSSGQGRHYGYTF. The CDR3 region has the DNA TGTGCCAGCAGCTCGGGACAGGGGCGCCACTATGGCTACACCTTC.